Following are 13 T cell receptor beta chains from one sample sequenced in a study of monozygotic twins with inflammatory bowel disease. From the 5' RACE reads, TCRdb lists one entry per CDR3 protein and no DNA. The repertoire shows about 110,000 distinct CDR3 sequences; the top ten hold 9.5% to 15%. Sequencing was carried out using blood. These TCRs come from a human donor with ulcerative colitis or Crohn's disease, or a healthy co-twin of an affected twin (not recorded which).

The chain links TRBV12-3 or TRBV12-4 to TRBJ1-2; TCRdb indicates TRBD1, and absent DNA this call remains unverified. The CDR3 has 15 residues. Here the CDR3 reads CASSSPRGLVYGYTF.

V gene TRBV10-3 combines with J gene TRBJ2-2. CDR3 size: 16 residues. The germline V gene encodes CDR1 ENHRY and CDR2 SYGVKD. CDR3 residues: CAISESLGANTGELFF.

V usage is TRBV28 and J usage is TRBJ1-6. The CDR3 is 17 amino acids. CDR1 is MDHEN and CDR2 is SYDVKM in the germline V gene. Here the CDR3 reads CASSLLVDFTYNSPLHF.

The V gene is TRBV28, the J gene TRBJ2-5; checking the TCRdb D call of TRBD1 is not possible without DNA. Germline lookup yields CDR1 MDHEN and CDR2 SYDVKM. The CDR3 runs to 13 residues. The CDR3 sequence is CASIPDRTGTQYF.

The V call is TRBV2, the J call TRBJ1-6; with no DNA, the TCRdb D assignment of TRBD1 cannot be verified. The CDR3 has 14 amino acids. The germline V gene encodes CDR1 SNHLY and CDR2 FYNNEI. CDR3 loop: CASTEGQGWSPLHF.

The chain links TRBV28 to TRBJ2-7; TCRdb's D gene call, TRBD2, goes unchecked for lack of DNA. The CDR3 runs 15 residues. Germline V gives CDR1 MDHEN, CDR2 SYDVKM. The CDR3: CASSWPPGTTGEQYF.

V usage is TRBV9 and J usage is TRBJ2-3; checking the TCRdb D call of TRBD1 is not possible without DNA. CDR1 and CDR2 from the germline V gene are SGDLS and YYNGEE. CDR3 length: 16 residues. The CDR3 protein is CASSVALGQGADTQYF.

The chain uses TRBV27 and TRBJ2-1; as DNA is missing, the TRBD2 call by TCRdb cannot be tested. CDR3 length equals 21 residues. Germline V gives CDR1 MNHEY, CDR2 SMNVEV (reference sequence). The CDR3: CASSSPSPTSGGVSSYNEQFF.

The genes are TRBV3-1 and TRBJ2-5. CDR3 length equals 14 residues. CDR1 is LGHDT, CDR2 YNNKEL, per germline (reference sequence). CDR3 sequence reads: CASDVGVGSETQYF.

The genes are TRBV5-5 and TRBJ2-1; TCRdb proposes TRBD2, but this gene call is untestable without DNA. This CDR3 has 16 residues. The germline gives CDR1 SGHKS, CDR2 YYEKEE (reference sequence). The CDR3 spells CASSPSSGRGYNEQFF.

V gene TRBV12-3 or TRBV12-4 combines with J gene TRBJ2-7; TCRdb's assignment of TRBD1 cannot be checked, as there is no DNA. The CDR3 runs 14 residues. The CDR3 region is CASSLERGRNEQYF.

The CDR3 here is CASSASRGDNSPLHF. The rearrangement links TRBV2 to TRBJ1-6; the TRBD1 assignment by TCRdb is unverifiable without DNA. CDR1 and CDR2 (germline): SNHLY, FYNNEI. The CDR3 has 15 amino acids.

The chain couples TRBV24-1 to TRBJ1-2; TCRdb returns TRBD1, unconfirmable since there is no DNA. CDR3 length: 14 amino acids. Germline V gene data show CDR1 as KGHDR and CDR2 as SFDVKD. CDR3 loop: CATSDLDSPYGYTF.